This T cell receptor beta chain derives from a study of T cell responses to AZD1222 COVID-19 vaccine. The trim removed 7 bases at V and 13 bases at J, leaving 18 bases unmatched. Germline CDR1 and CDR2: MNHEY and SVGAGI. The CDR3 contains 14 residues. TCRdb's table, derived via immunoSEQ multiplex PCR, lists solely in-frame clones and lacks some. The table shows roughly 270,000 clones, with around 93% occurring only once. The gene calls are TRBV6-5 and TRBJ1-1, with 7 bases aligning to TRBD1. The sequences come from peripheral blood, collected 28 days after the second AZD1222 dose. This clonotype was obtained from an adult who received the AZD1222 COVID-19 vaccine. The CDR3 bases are TGTGCCAGCACCCCGACGGGCAGGGGGGGTGGAGTTTTCTTT. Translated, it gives CASTPTGRGGGVFF.